A selection of T cell receptor beta chains follows, all from one sample in a study of cytomegalovirus exposure and HLA in healthy donors. The data were produced by immunoSEQ multiplex PCR, yet TCRdb's version contains in-frame clones alone and is incomplete. The sample records 150,000 to 200,000 clones, approximately 59% being singletons. Sequencing input: PBMCs. These receptors were taken from a man in his forties in good health and CMV-seronegative. Each CDR3 is given with its conserved first and last residue. D genes are given only for firm matches. Size is stated for part of the rows, as once, few or many counts, or as a class when the clone is expanded.

j_call v_call clone_size d_call cdr3_nt cdr3_aa
TRBJ2-7 TRBV19 once . TGTGCCAGTAGTTATGACAGGAGCTCCTACGAGCAGTACTTC CASSYDRSSYEQYF
TRBJ1-4 TRBV28 . . TGTGCCAGCAGTGGGGCTAGGGCTAATGAAAAACTGTTTTTT CASSGARANEKLFF
TRBJ1-1 TRBV19 . . TGTGCCAGTAGTCCCGGTAGTTGGGAGGCTTTCTTT CASSPGSWEAFF
TRBJ2-1 TRBV10-3 . . TGTGCCATCAGTGAGGCCCTAGCTGGATTTTACAATGAGCAGTTCTTC CAISEALAGFYNEQFF
TRBJ1-6 TRBV7-9 few TRBD1 TGTGCCAGCAGCTTCCAGACAGGGGGCTCCTATAATTCACCCCTCCACTTT CASSFQTGGSYNSPLHF
TRBJ2-4 TRBV18 few TRBD1 TGTGCCAGCTCTAACCAGGGGGTGCTAGCCAAAAACATTCAGTACTTC CASSNQGVLAKNIQYF
TRBJ1-6 TRBV6-5 few TRBD1 TGTGCCAGCAGGGGGACAGACTATAATTCACCCCTCCACTTT CASRGTDYNSPLHF
TRBJ2-3 TRBV19 . . TGTGCCAGTAGTATGGGGGCAGCCCGCACAGATACGCAGTATTTT CASSMGAARTDTQYF
TRBJ2-3 TRBV28 . TRBD2 TGTGCCAGCAGGCCTTCTACTAGCGGGGCAGACCTTTTCACAGATACGCAGTATTTT CASRPSTSGADLFTDTQYF
TRBJ2-1 TRBV7-3 . TRBD2 TGTGCCAGCAGCCTAAACCCCGGACTAGCCGGGGATGAGCAGTTCTTC CASSLNPGLAGDEQFF
TRBJ1-1 TRBV7-9 . TRBD1 TGTGCCAGCAGCCGTACCGGGACAGGCCGCCCGGAAGCTTTCTTT CASSRTGTGRPEAFF